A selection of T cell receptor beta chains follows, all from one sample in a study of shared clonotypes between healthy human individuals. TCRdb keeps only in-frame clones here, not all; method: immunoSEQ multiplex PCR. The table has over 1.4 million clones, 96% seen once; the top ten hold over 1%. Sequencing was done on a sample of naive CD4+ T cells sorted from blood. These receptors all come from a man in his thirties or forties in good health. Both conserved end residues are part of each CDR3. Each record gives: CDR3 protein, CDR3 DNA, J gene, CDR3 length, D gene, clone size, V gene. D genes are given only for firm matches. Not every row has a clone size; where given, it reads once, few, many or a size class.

CSANDYNEQFF	TGCAGTGCCAATGACTACAATGAGCAGTTCTTC	TRBJ2-1	11	-	once	TRBV20-1
CASSVVSAGTGELFF	TGTGCCAGCAGCGTAGTGTCAGCCGGCACCGGGGAGCTGTTTTTT	TRBJ2-2	15	-	-	TRBV9
CASTLRTSDNEQFF	TGTGCCAGCACCCTCAGGACCAGCGATAATGAGCAGTTCTTC	TRBJ2-1	14	-	few	TRBV7-3
CASHGTGKQETQYF	TGTGCCAGCCATGGGACCGGCAAACAAGAGACCCAGTACTTC	TRBJ2-5	14	-	-	TRBV25-1
CASSLTVAGAWQETQYF	TGTGCCAGCAGTTTAACGGTGGCGGGAGCCTGGCAAGAGACCCAGTACTTC	TRBJ2-5	17	TRBD2	-	TRBV27
CASSDWGTGSDTQYF	TGTGCCAGCAGTGATTGGGGGACAGGGTCAGATACGCAGTATTTT	TRBJ2-3	15	TRBD1	-	TRBV6-1
CASSRVAGAADTQYF	TGTGCCAGCAGTCGAGTAGCGGGAGCGGCAGATACGCAGTATTTT	TRBJ2-3	15	TRBD2	-	TRBV28
CSVGHLTGTDTQYF	TGCAGCGTTGGGCACCTCACCGGCACAGATACGCAGTATTTT	TRBJ2-3	14	-	-	TRBV29-1
CASSRDRTEAFF	TGTGCCAGCAGCAGGGATAGGACTGAAGCTTTCTTT	TRBJ1-1	12	-	-	TRBV5-5
CASSSGLLFNEQFF	TGTGCCAGCAGCTCGGGACTCTTGTTCAATGAGCAGTTCTTC	TRBJ2-1	14	-	-	TRBV7-3
CASSSTGANEKLFF	TGTGCCAGCAGCTCCACAGGTGCTAATGAAAAACTGTTTTTT	TRBJ1-4	14	-	-	TRBV5-4
CASSAGLAEKSSYNEQFF	TGTGCCAGTAGTGCGGGACTAGCGGAAAAGAGCTCCTACAATGAGCAGTTCTTC	TRBJ2-1	18	TRBD2	few	TRBV19
CASSLDAGETQYF	TGTGCCAGCAGCTTAGACGCCGGGGAGACCCAGTACTTC	TRBJ2-5	13	-	-	TRBV7-9
CASSRSSRNTGELFF	TGCGCCAGCAGCCGTTCTAGCCGGAACACCGGGGAGCTGTTTTTT	TRBJ2-2	15	-	once	TRBV4-3
CSERQGAHEQFF	TGCAGCGAACGACAGGGGGCACATGAGCAGTTCTTC	TRBJ2-1	12	TRBD1	-	TRBV29-1
CASSSSVAGGYEQYF	TGTGCCAGCAGCTCCTCAGTAGCGGGAGGGTACGAGCAGTACTTC	TRBJ2-7	15	TRBD2	once	TRBV11-3
CASSIMGGAYEQYF	TGTGCCAGTAGCATCATGGGGGGGGCATACGAGCAGTACTTC	TRBJ2-7	14	-	once	TRBV19
CASSQSYWGTYEQYF	TGTGCCAGTAGCCAATCTTATTGGGGGACCTACGAGCAGTACTTC	TRBJ2-7	15	-	-	TRBV19
CASSLARPVHGFRDIQYF	TGTGCCAGCAGCTTAGCTAGGCCAGTTCACGGCTTTAGGGACATTCAGTACTTC	TRBJ2-4	18	-	-	TRBV11-1
CASSEGRVADTQYF	TGTGCCAGCAGTGAGGGCAGGGTGGCAGATACGCAGTATTTT	TRBJ2-3	14	-	once	TRBV25-1
CASSLVGLNTEAFF	TGCGCCAGCAGCTTGGTTGGATTGAACACTGAAGCTTTCTTT	TRBJ1-1	14	-	-	TRBV5-1
CASSSRPGPPAETQYF	TGTGCCAGCAGCTCTCGCCCGGGACCCCCGGCGGAGACCCAGTACTTC	TRBJ2-5	16	-	-	TRBV7-6
CASSPTGDYGYTF	TGTGCCAGCTCACCAACCGGGGACTATGGCTACACCTTC	TRBJ1-2	13	-	few	TRBV18
CASSPRTGLAKNIQYF	TGTGCCAGCAGTCCTAGGACAGGACTAGCCAAAAACATTCAGTACTTC	TRBJ2-4	16	TRBD1	-	TRBV27
CASRTSAHEQYF	TGTGCCAGTAGGACTAGCGCCCACGAGCAGTACTTC	TRBJ2-7	12	TRBD2	-	TRBV27
CASSLSRGYGYTF	TGTGCCAGCAGTTTATCCAGGGGCTATGGCTACACCTTC	TRBJ1-2	13	-	-	TRBV28
CASSVRVYNEQFF	TGTGCCAGCAGCGTACGGGTTTACAATGAGCAGTTCTTC	TRBJ2-1	13	-	-	TRBV9
CASSRSSNGNEKLFF	TGTGCCAGCAGCAGAAGCAGCAATGGTAATGAAAAACTGTTTTTT	TRBJ1-4	15	-	-	TRBV7-6
CASSQRLATEQFF	TGTGCTAGCAGCCAACGACTAGCAACTGAGCAGTTCTTC	TRBJ2-1	13	TRBD2	-	TRBV7-7
CAWSFGGTQETQYF	TGTGCCTGGAGTTTCGGCGGGACCCAAGAGACCCAGTACTTC	TRBJ2-5	14	-	-	TRBV30
CASRREPQDSGNTIYF	TGCGCCAGCAGGCGAGAACCTCAAGATTCTGGAAACACCATATATTTT	TRBJ1-3	16	-	-	TRBV4-1
CASSLGRATNEKLFF	TGTGCCAGCAGCTTGGGACGGGCAACTAATGAAAAACTGTTTTTT	TRBJ1-4	15	-	once	TRBV7-9
CASSGDRRNYGYTF	TGTGCCAGCAGTGGGGACAGAAGGAACTATGGCTACACCTTC	TRBJ1-2	14	TRBD1	-	TRBV6-1
CASSPLGLAGGPRSTDTQYF	TGTGCCAGCAGCCCTCTCGGACTAGCGGGAGGACCCCGGAGCACAGATACGCAGTATTTT	TRBJ2-3	20	TRBD2	-	TRBV5-4
CASSLYGTSGYNEQFF	TGTGCCAGCAGCTTGTACGGGACTAGCGGATACAATGAGCAGTTCTTC	TRBJ2-1	16	TRBD2	-	TRBV11-2
CASSLGGEVGGYTF	TGCGCCAGCAGTCTCGGCGGGGAGGTGGGTGGCTACACCTTC	TRBJ1-2	14	-	-	TRBV4-3
CASTLGQGGDTQYF	TGTGCCAGCACCCTGGGACAGGGGGGAGATACGCAGTATTTT	TRBJ2-3	14	TRBD1	-	TRBV6-5
CASSLTTGTYEQYF	TGTGCCAGCAGCTTAACGACAGGGACCTACGAGCAGTACTTC	TRBJ2-7	14	TRBD1	-	TRBV11-2
CASSQWTSGQNTGELFF	TGCGCCAGCAGCCAATGGACTAGCGGGCAAAACACCGGGGAGCTGTTTTTT	TRBJ2-2	17	TRBD2	-	TRBV4-1
CASSPGSTITYEQYF	TGTGCCAGCAGTCCGGGCAGTACGATAACCTACGAGCAGTACTTC	TRBJ2-7	15	-	once	TRBV28
CASSYSPDNTEAFF	TGTGCCAGCAGTTACTCGCCAGATAACACTGAAGCTTTCTTT	TRBJ1-1	14	-	-	TRBV6-5
CASSLARGWFETRAGYNEQFF	TGCGCCAGCAGCTTGGCCAGGGGTTGGTTCGAAACTAGAGCGGGATACAATGAGCAGTTCTTC	TRBJ2-1	21	-	-	TRBV5-1
CASGGTSGSLDTQYF	TGTGCCAGCGGAGGGACTAGCGGGAGTCTGGATACGCAGTATTTT	TRBJ2-3	15	TRBD2	once	TRBV25-1
CAISEVGQTSEQYF	TGTGCCATCAGTGAAGTAGGGCAAACGAGCGAGCAGTACTTC	TRBJ2-7	14	-	-	TRBV10-3
CASSVGLAGDTQYF	TGTGCCAGTAGTGTGGGGCTAGCGGGAGATACGCAGTATTTT	TRBJ2-3	14	TRBD2	-	TRBV19
CASSQVPQRSYEQYF	TGCGCCAGCAGCCAAGTCCCGCAGCGATCCTACGAGCAGTACTTC	TRBJ2-7	15	-	-	TRBV4-1